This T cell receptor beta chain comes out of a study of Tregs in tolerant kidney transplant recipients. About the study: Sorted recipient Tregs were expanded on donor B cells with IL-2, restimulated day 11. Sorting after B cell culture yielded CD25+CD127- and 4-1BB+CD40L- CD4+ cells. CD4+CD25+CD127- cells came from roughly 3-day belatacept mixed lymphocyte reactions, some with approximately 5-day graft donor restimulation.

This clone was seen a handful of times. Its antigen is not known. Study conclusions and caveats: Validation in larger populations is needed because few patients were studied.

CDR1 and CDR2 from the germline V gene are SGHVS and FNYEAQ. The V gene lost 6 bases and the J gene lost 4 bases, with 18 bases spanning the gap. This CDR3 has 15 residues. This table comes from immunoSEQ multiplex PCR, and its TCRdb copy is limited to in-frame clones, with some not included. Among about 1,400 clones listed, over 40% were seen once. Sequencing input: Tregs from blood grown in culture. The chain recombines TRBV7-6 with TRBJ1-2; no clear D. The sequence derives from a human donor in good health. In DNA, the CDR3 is TGTGCCAGCAGTCGGATCCGTGGGCTTGGCTATGGCTACACCTTC. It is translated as CASSRIRGLGYGYTF.